The 20 T cell receptor beta chains listed next were all sequenced from one sample in a study of vaccination effects on CD4 cells after COVID-19. Viral peptide pool expansion of antigen-specific CD4+ T cells preceded sequencing in the ViraFEST assay. Investigators separated out CD4+ T cells once 9 to 11 days of culture had passed. Vaccine recipients had no previous SARS-CoV-2 infection; their nucleocapsid antibodies were negative. The antigens of these receptors remain unknown. The data were produced by immunoSEQ multiplex PCR, yet TCRdb's version contains in-frame clones alone and is incomplete. The table records some 22,000 clones, 75% of them present only once. Sequenced material: CD4+ T cells from PBMCs cultured with HCoV-NL63 spike peptides, taken before COVID-19 vaccination. The receptors come from a human donor who received a COVID-19 vaccine.

This clone came up many times. The chain combines TRBV19 with TRBJ1-5; tentatively, D is TRBD1 (6 bases). V dropped 6 bases and J dropped 7 bases, with 16 bases sitting between them. Germline values: CDR1 LNHDA, CDR2 SQIVND (reference sequence). This CDR3 is 14 amino acids long. The CDR3 DNA is TGTGCCAGTAGGAGAGCAGGGGATGGGCAGCCCCAGCATTTT. Protein sequence: CASRRAGDGQPQHF. The complete variable domain, with remaining parts taken from reference TRBV19 and TRBJ1-5, reads DGGITQSPKYLFRKEGQNVTLSCEQNLNHDAMYWYRQDPGQGLRLIYYSQIVNDFQKGDIAEGYSVSREKKESFPLTVTSAQKNPTAFYLCASRRAGDGQPQHFGDGTRLSIL.

The rearrangement uses TRBV25-1 and TRBJ2-5, with no clear D. Germline V gene lookup returns CDR1 MGHDK and CDR2 SYGVNS. The CDR3 has 15 amino acids. The germline V and J ends were trimmed by 1 base and 0 bases, with 9 bases remaining between them. CDR3 sequence (DNA): TGTGCCAGCAGTGAATCCGGTCGGCACCAAGAGACCCAGTACTTC. Protein product: CASSESGRHQETQYF.

The chain joins TRBV7-9 to TRBJ1-1, with no clear D. V gave up 1 base and J gave up 1 base, with 4 bases separating them. This CDR3 has 13 amino acids. Germline lookup yields CDR1 SEHNR and CDR2 FQNEAQ (reference sequence). CDR3 region: CASSLEGNTEAFF. The CDR3 DNA follows: TGTGCCAGCAGCTTAGAGGGGAACACTGAAGCTTTCTTT.

This chain uses TRBV19 with TRBJ1-2, with TRBD1 identical over 7 bases. The trim removed 5 bases at V and 4 bases at J, leaving 4 bases unmatched. CDR1 is LNHDA and CDR2 is SQIVND in the germline V gene (reference sequence). The length of the CDR3 is 13 residues. CDR3 sequence (DNA): TGTGCCAGTAGTGACAGGGCCGGCTATGGCTACACCTTC. Translated: CASSDRAGYGYTF.

The rearrangement links TRBV5-1 to TRBJ1-4; D remains ambiguous. The CDR3 length is 14 residues. Germline CDR1 and CDR2: SGHRS and YFSETQ. Trimming removed 0 bases from V and 2 bases from J, with 5 bases in between. Here the CDR3 reads CASSLDATNEKLFF. Written as DNA, the CDR3 is TGCGCCAGCAGCTTGGATGCGACTAATGAAAAACTGTTTTTT.

The chain couples TRBV11-2 to TRBJ2-1; the match to TRBD2 covers 8 bases. V gave up 1 base and J gave up 3 bases; unmatched junction bases: 5. The CDR3 totals 16 residues. Germline V lookup: CDR1 SGHAT, CDR2 FQNNGV. CDR3 sequence reads: CASSLGGSGNYNEQFF. In DNA, the CDR3 is TGTGCCAGCAGCTTAGGGGGTAGCGGGAACTACAATGAGCAGTTCTTC.

The V gene is TRBV5-1, the J gene TRBJ2-3; tentatively, D is TRBD1 or TRBD2 (5 bases each). Per germline, CDR1 SGHRS and CDR2 YFSETQ. The CDR3 is made up of 15 amino acids. V was shortened by 0 bases and J by 1 base, with 9 bases between the two germline ends. The DNA for the CDR3 is TGCGCCAGCAGCTTGGCCGGGACCCGCACAGATACGCAGTATTTT. Its translation is CASSLAGTRTDTQYF.

In this sample, this clone turned up a few times. The chain couples TRBV19 to TRBJ2-6; D is unclear. V lost 0 bases, J lost 0 bases, and 15 bases lay in between. The CDR3 spans 19 residues. Germline lookup yields CDR1 LNHDA and CDR2 SQIVND (reference sequence). CDR3 coding DNA: TGTGCCAGTAGTATAGATCAGGAACAGACTTTCTCTGGGGCCAACGTCCTGACTTTC. Amino acids: CASSIDQEQTFSGANVLTF.

This sequence joins TRBV7-2 and TRBJ1-6; D uncertain. There are 15 residues in the CDR3. Looked up from germline, CDR1 is SGHTA and CDR2 is FQGNSA. The ends were cut back, 5 bases at V and 8 bases at J, with 16 bases in the middle. CDR3 DNA sequence: TGTGCCAGCAGCCCGCGTGGTAACATAGATTCACCCCTCCACTTT. This gives the protein CASSPRGNIDSPLHF.

This clone has only a few counts. The chain employs TRBV30 and TRBJ2-1; maybe TRBD2 (5 bases). Between the trimmed V and J ends, which lost 0 bases and 0 bases, there was a span of 15 bases. The CDR3 is 17 residues long. The germline gives CDR1 GTSNPN, CDR2 SVGIG (reference sequence). The CDR3 DNA follows: TGTGCCTGGAGTGTGTACGCGGGCCTTAGCTCCTACAATGAGCAGTTCTTC. Amino acids: CAWSVYAGLSSYNEQFF.

The chain recombines TRBV7-9 with TRBJ2-1, with TRBD2 as a possible D gene (7 bases). Germline CDR1 and CDR2: SEHNR and FQNEAQ (reference sequence). The CDR3 covers 14 residues. V was pared by 8 bases and J by 4 bases, with 15 bases between. CDR3 protein: CASLGGGFYNEQFF. The CDR3 region has the DNA TGTGCCAGCCTGGGGGGGGGCTTTTACAATGAGCAGTTCTTC.

The chain has TRBV30 and TRBJ1-2, with D unresolved. The V end lost 0 bases, the J end lost 4 bases, and 3 bases lay between the germline ends. The germline V gene has CDR1 GTSNPN and CDR2 SVGIG (reference sequence). This CDR3 is 11 amino acids long. The CDR3 DNA reads as TGTGCCTGGAGTGTAGGCTATGGCTACACCTTC. Protein product: CAWSVGYGYTF.

This chain links TRBV5-4 with TRBJ1-4; 7 bases agree with TRBD1. From germline, CDR1 is SGHNT and CDR2 YYREEE (reference sequence). The CDR3 is made up of 16 amino acids. The V segment lost 6 bases and the J segment 1 base; nucleotides outside the gene matches: 9. In DNA, the CDR3 is TGTGCCAGCACCATGGGAGGGGGCGGAACTAATGAAAAACTGTTTTTT. It translates to CASTMGGGGTNEKLFF.

This clone was recorded once. The chain has TRBV5-6 and TRBJ2-3, with 12 nucleotides matching TRBD2. This CDR3 is built from 16 residues. V shed 4 bases and J 4 bases; nucleotides not matched to a gene: 7. Looked up from germline, CDR1 is SGHDT and CDR2 is YYEEEE. This chain's CDR3 is CASSLLAGGPPDTQYF. CDR3 nucleotide sequence: TGTGCCAGCAGCCTCCTAGCGGGAGGGCCTCCAGATACGCAGTATTTT.

The chain uses TRBV7-9 and TRBJ1-2, with 9 bases fitting TRBD1. Germline-derived CDR1 and CDR2 are SEHNR and FQNEAQ (reference sequence). J lost 6 bases, V lost 5 bases, and 10 bases had no gene match. CDR3 length: 15 amino acids. CDR3 sequence: CASSTRDRDLDGYTF. CDR3 DNA: TGTGCCAGCAGCACCCGGGACAGGGACTTGGATGGCTACACCTTC.

The chain links TRBV27 to TRBJ2-5, with D perhaps matching TRBD1 or TRBD2 (5 bases each). Germline CDR1 reads MNHEY; CDR2 reads SMNVEV (reference sequence). The CDR3 length is 16 residues. Deletions cut 1 base from V and 5 bases from J, with 17 bases between. The CDR3 protein is CASSLLARGTHETQYF. The CDR3 DNA reads as TGTGCCAGCAGTTTATTAGCCAGAGGGACCCACGAGACCCAGTACTTC.

CDR3 DNA sequence: TGTGCCAGCAGTTACAAGTGGACGGCCTATGGCTACACCTTC. This translates into CASSYKWTAYGYTF. The chain couples TRBV6-2 or TRBV6-3 to TRBJ1-2; D is undetermined. Trimming took 2 bases from V and 4 from J, leaving 11 bases between them. This CDR3 comprises 14 residues. Germline lookup yields CDR1 MNHEY and CDR2 SVGEGT.

The V call is TRBV6-5, the J call TRBJ1-6, with 11 nucleotides matching TRBD1. Germline assignment: CDR1 MNHEY and CDR2 SVGAGI. Unmatched junction bases numbered 7, after V lost 5 bases and J lost 10 bases. CDR3 length equals 15 residues. The CDR3, as DNA: TGTGCCAGCAGTCGCAGTTGGGACAGGGGGTCACCCCTCCACTTT. This translates into CASSRSWDRGSPLHF.

By sample fraction, this clone is large (0.1 to 1%). This chain links TRBV9 with TRBJ1-5; D is unclear. The CDR3 runs 19 residues. Germline lookup yields CDR1 SGDLS and CDR2 YYNGEE. The V and J ends lost 2 bases and 0 bases respectively, with 21 bases between them. CDR3 protein: CASSVMPGGRPYSNQPQHF. CDR3 nucleotides: TGTGCCAGCAGCGTGATGCCGGGAGGAAGACCCTATAGCAATCAGCCCCAGCATTTT. Looking up the rest from reference TRBV9 and TRBJ1-5 gives the full variable domain: DSGVTQTPKHLITATGQRVTLRCSPRSGDLSVYWYQQSLDQGLQFLIQYYNGEERAKGNILERFSAQQFPDLHSELNLSSLELGDSALYFCASSVMPGGRPYSNQPQHFGDGTRLSIL.

This clone was seen a handful of times. The V gene is TRBV14, the J gene TRBJ1-2; D remains unclear. The V end lost 1 base, the J end lost 4 bases, and 7 bases lay between the germline ends. The CDR3 covers 13 residues. Germline V gene sequence: CDR1 SGHDN, CDR2 FVKESK. The CDR3 sequence: CASSQATFYGYTF. The CDR3 DNA sequence: TGTGCCAGCAGCCAAGCGACTTTCTATGGCTACACCTTC.